These 19 T cell receptor beta chains share one sample of origin, sequenced in a study of blood T cell repertoires in COVID-19. Profiled with immunoSEQ multiplex PCR; TCRdb holds only in-frame clones, not every one. The sample yields some 400,000 clones, roughly 86% seen once. Material: PBMCs or T cells enriched from blood (not recorded which). These receptors were collected from a woman in her 30s who had recovered from COVID-19.

V usage is TRBV30 and J usage is TRBJ2-7; TRBD2 matches at 9 bases. V shed 4 bases and J 0 bases; nucleotides not matched to a gene: 4. Germline V gene data show CDR1 as GTSNPN and CDR2 as SVGIG (reference sequence). This CDR3 has 14 amino acids. CDR3 in amino acids: CAWNLAGSSYEQYF. The CDR3 nucleotides read TGTGCCTGGAACCTAGCGGGGAGCTCCTACGAGCAGTACTTC. The full variable domain, its missing parts supplied by reference TRBV30 and TRBJ2-7, is SQTIHQWPATLVQPVGSPLSLECTVEGTSNPNLYWYRQAAGRGLQLLFYSVGIGQISSEVPQNLSASRPQDRQFILSSKKLLLSDSGFYLCAWNLAGSSYEQYFGPGTRLTVT.

The count of this clone is one. CDR3 sequence: CASSRRTGGFYEQYF. CDR3 sequence (DNA): TGTGCCAGCAGTCGAAGGACAGGGGGTTTCTACGAGCAGTACTTC. V usage is TRBV27 and J usage is TRBJ2-7; 10 nucleotides agree with TRBD1. The J segment lost 3 bases and the V segment lost 5 bases, leaving 7 bases of the junction unmatched. This CDR3 is 15 amino acids long. Germline CDR1 is MNHEY and CDR2 is SMNVEV (reference sequence).

This clone was counted ten times or more. The chain uses TRBV9 and TRBJ1-2; TRBD1 is a possible D gene (5 bases). Trimming took off 4 bases at V and 3 bases at J, with 10 bases between the two ends. The CDR3 runs to 13 residues. CDR1 is SGDLS, CDR2 YYNGEE, per germline. The CDR3 loop reads CASSPRQYYGYTF. CDR3 coding DNA: TGTGCCAGCAGCCCTCGACAGTACTATGGCTACACCTTC.

The chain uses TRBV5-1 and TRBJ1-2; TRBD1 might be the D (5 bases). The CDR3 loop spans 17 amino acids. Germline V CDR1 and CDR2: SGHRS, YFSETQ. Trimming removed 2 bases at V and 6 bases at J, with 23 bases between. CDR3 DNA: TGCGCCAGCAGCTTATTTAACGGTGCCCAGGGCGGCGATGGCTACACCTTC. Translating it yields CASSLFNGAQGGDGYTF.

V and J are TRBV18 and TRBJ2-1, with a weak D call TRBD2 (5 bases). CDR3 length: 14 residues. Germline CDR1 is KGHSH and CDR2 is LQKENI. V was pared by 3 bases and J by 5 bases, with 11 bases between. Here the CDR3 reads CASSPAGIDNEQFF. The CDR3 DNA follows: TGTGCCAGCTCACCTGCCGGGATCGACAATGAGCAGTTCTTC.

The chain combines TRBV9 with TRBJ2-7; 8 nucleotides align to TRBD2. This CDR3 is 14 amino acids long. With 0 bases clipped from V and 4 bases from J, the junction kept 3 bases outside the gene matches. CDR1 SGDLS and CDR2 YYNGEE come from the germline V gene. CDR3 protein: CASSVGTSIYEQYF. The DNA of the CDR3 is TGTGCCAGCAGCGTAGGGACTAGCATTTACGAGCAGTACTTC.

The rearrangement links TRBV9 to TRBJ1-5; D is perhaps TRBD1 (6 bases). This CDR3 is 14 amino acids long. V was trimmed by 3 bases and J by 7 bases, leaving 14 bases between them. Germline V gene data show CDR1 as SGDLS and CDR2 as YYNGEE. The CDR3 nucleotides are TGTGCCAGCAGCGAGGGGGGGCACGAACAGCCCCAGCATTTT. This gives the protein CASSEGGHEQPQHF.

J is TRBJ2-6 and V is TRBV28, with TRBD1 matching over 7 bases. Trimming cost V 8 bases and J 1 base; bases outside gene matches: 8. This CDR3 region has 16 residues. Germline V gives CDR1 MDHEN, CDR2 SYDVKM. The CDR3 loop is CASGRTGRSGANVLTF. DNA of the CDR3: TGTGCCAGCGGCCGGACAGGCCGATCTGGGGCCAACGTCCTGACTTTC.

This clone was seen more than once but under ten times. V usage is TRBV12-3 or TRBV12-4 and J usage is TRBJ1-1; 8 nucleotides match TRBD1. V shed 5 bases, J shed 5 bases, and the junction held 4 bases outside the gene matches. The CDR3 extends over 13 amino acids. CDR3 in DNA: TGTGCCAGCAGTCGGACAGGGAGGACTGAAGCTTTCTTT. Its protein product is CASSRTGRTEAFF.

The J gene is TRBJ1-4, the V gene TRBV7-9; 7 nucleotides line up with TRBD1. V gave up 1 base and J gave up 3 bases; unmatched junction bases: 5. The CDR3 length is 16 residues. Germline assignment: CDR1 SEHNR and CDR2 FQNEAQ (reference sequence). The CDR3 loop is CASSLGPGTANEKLFF. The CDR3 coding sequence is TGTGCCAGCAGCTTAGGTCCGGGGACAGCTAATGAAAAACTGTTTTTT.

This clone was observed once. V and J are TRBV4-2 and TRBJ2-7, with TRBD1 identical over 8 bases. Unmatched junction bases numbered 6, after V lost 2 bases and J lost 0 bases. This CDR3 is 16 amino acids long. Looked up from germline, CDR1 is LGHNA and CDR2 is YNFKEQ. CDR3 nucleotides: TGTGCCAGCAGCCAACCAGGGACAGGAGTCTCCTACGAGCAGTACTTC. This codes for CASSQPGTGVSYEQYF.

The CDR3 DNA is TGTGCCAGCAGCCAAGCACGGGGAGAAGCTTTCTTT. Amino acids: CASSQARGEAFF. The chain employs TRBV3-1 (or the pseudogene TRBV3-2) and TRBJ1-1; D is unresolved. The germline V and J ends were trimmed by 1 base and 8 bases, with 8 bases remaining between them. This CDR3 contains 12 residues. Germline V gene lookup returns CDR1 LGHDT and CDR2 YNNKEL (reference sequence).

The chain is built from TRBV9 and TRBJ1-1, with no clear D. The V gene lost 0 bases and the J gene lost 0 bases, with 9 bases spanning the gap. Germline V gene lookup returns CDR1 SGDLS and CDR2 YYNGEE. CDR3 length: 15 amino acids. In DNA form, the CDR3 reads TGTGCCAGCAGCGTAGCAGGTTACATGAACACTGAAGCTTTCTTT. It translates to CASSVAGYMNTEAFF.

This clone was picked up one time. The chain links TRBV29-1 to TRBJ2-5; the D gene is possibly TRBD1 (5 bases). The germline V gene has CDR1 SQVTM and CDR2 ANQGSEA. Trimming shortened V by 8 bases and J by 5 bases, and 18 bases separated the two germline ends. The CDR3 spans 13 residues. This chain's CDR3 is CSLMAAPGETQYF. CDR3 DNA sequence: TGCAGCCTCATGGCTGCGCCAGGGGAGACCCAGTACTTC.

This chain connects TRBV7-3 to TRBJ2-1, with D unresolved. The CDR3 has 15 residues. V lost 1 base to trimming and J lost 3 bases, with 10 bases between them. The germline V gene has CDR1 SGHTA and CDR2 FQGTGA. In DNA form, the CDR3 reads TGTGCCAGCAGCTTAATCGTTTCCAGCTACAATGAGCAGTTCTTC. Its translation is CASSLIVSSYNEQFF. The whole variable domain, remainder taken from reference TRBV7-3 and TRBJ2-1, is GAGVSQTPSNKVTEKGKYVELRCDPISGHTALYWYRQSLGQGPEFLIYFQGTGAADDSGLPNDRFFAVRPEGSVSTLKIQRTERGDSAVYLCASSLIVSSYNEQFFGPGTRLTVL.

The chain uses TRBV6-1 and TRBJ1-1; D is perhaps TRBD1 (5 bases). The germline gives CDR1 MNHNS, CDR2 SASEGT. The CDR3 runs 15 residues. The V end lost 8 bases, the J end lost 0 bases, and 16 bases lay between the germline ends. CDR3 protein: CASRVNRKMNTEAFF. CDR3 DNA: TGTGCCAGCCGAGTAAACAGGAAGATGAACACTGAAGCTTTCTTT.

V and J are TRBV19 and TRBJ1-2; 7 positions match TRBD1. The CDR3 has 13 amino acids. V dropped 5 bases and J dropped 7; count of bases not matched to a gene: 7. Germline CDR1 is LNHDA and CDR2 is SQIVND (reference sequence). CDR3 region: CASSFGTAVGYTF. The CDR3 DNA follows: TGTGCCAGTAGTTTTGGGACAGCTGTTGGCTACACCTTC.

CDR3 amino acids: CASSEIRTSWKGGYTF. CDR3 in DNA: TGTGCCAGCAGTGAAATTCGGACTAGCTGGAAAGGGGGCTACACCTTC. The V call is TRBV2, the J call TRBJ1-2; D is unresolved. V lost 2 bases and J lost 8, with 21 bases in between. The CDR3 loop spans 16 amino acids. CDR1 is SNHLY, CDR2 FYNNEI, per germline. Filled out from reference TRBV2 and TRBJ1-2, the complete variable domain reads EPEVTQTPSHQVTQMGQEVILRCVPISNHLYFYWYRQILGQKVEFLVSFYNNEISEKSEIFDDQFSVERPDGSNFTLKIRSTKLEDSAMYFCASSEIRTSWKGGYTFGSGTRLTVV.

The V gene is TRBV5-1, the J gene TRBJ1-1, with 7 positions matching TRBD1. The CDR3 has 18 amino acids. Germline CDR1 and CDR2: SGHRS and YFSETQ. V shed 1 base, J shed 1 base, and the junction held 13 bases outside the gene matches. In DNA form, the CDR3 reads TGCGCCAGCAGCTTGTACGTCTATCCCAACAGGGGGAACACTGAAGCTTTCTTT. It translates to CASSLYVYPNRGNTEAFF.